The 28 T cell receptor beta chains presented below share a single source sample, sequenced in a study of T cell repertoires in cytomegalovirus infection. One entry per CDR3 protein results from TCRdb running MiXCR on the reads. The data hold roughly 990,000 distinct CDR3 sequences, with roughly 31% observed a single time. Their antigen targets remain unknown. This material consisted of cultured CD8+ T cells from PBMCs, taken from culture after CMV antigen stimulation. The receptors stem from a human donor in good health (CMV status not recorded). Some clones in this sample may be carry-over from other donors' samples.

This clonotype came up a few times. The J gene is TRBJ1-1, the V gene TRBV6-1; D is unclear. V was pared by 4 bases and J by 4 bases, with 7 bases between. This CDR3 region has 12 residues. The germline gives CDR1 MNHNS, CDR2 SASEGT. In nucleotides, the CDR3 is TGTGCCAGCAGTGGGACCCTCACTGAAGCTTTCTTT. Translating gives CASSGTLTEAFF.

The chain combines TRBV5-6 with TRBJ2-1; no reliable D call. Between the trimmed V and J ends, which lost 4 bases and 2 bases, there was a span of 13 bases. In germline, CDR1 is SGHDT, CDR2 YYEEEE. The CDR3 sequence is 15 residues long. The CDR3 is CASSRPSRAYNEQFF. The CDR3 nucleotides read TGTGCCAGCAGCCGTCCCTCCCGGGCCTACAATGAGCAGTTCTTC.

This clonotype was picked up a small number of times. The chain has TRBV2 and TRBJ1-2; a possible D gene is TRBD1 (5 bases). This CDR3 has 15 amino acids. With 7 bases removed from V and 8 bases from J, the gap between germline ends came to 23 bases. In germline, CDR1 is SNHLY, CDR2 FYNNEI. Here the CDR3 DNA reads TGTGCCAGCAAAGGGGAAATAACAGGCAGGAGAGGCTACACCTTC. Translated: CASKGEITGRRGYTF.

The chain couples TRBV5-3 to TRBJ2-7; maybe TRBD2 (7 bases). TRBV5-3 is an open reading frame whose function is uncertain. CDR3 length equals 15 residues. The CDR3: CASSLGKGGSYEQYV. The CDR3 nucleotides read TGTGCCAGCAGCTTGGGAAAGGGGGGGTCCTACGAGCAGTACGTC.

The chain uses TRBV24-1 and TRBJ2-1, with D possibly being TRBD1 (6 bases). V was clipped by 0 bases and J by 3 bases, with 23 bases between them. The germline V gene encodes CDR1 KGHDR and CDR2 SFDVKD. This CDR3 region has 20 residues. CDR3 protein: CATSDLPPRTGPNGYNEQFF. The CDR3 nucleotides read TGTGCCACCAGTGATTTGCCCCCACGTACAGGGCCCAACGGCTACAATGAGCAGTTCTTC.

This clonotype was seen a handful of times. The CDR3 bases are TGTGCCAGCAGTTACTTCAGGGCGGATACGCAGTATTTT. Translating it yields CASSYFRADTQYF. The J gene is TRBJ2-3, the V gene TRBV6-6; weak D call: TRBD1 (5 bases). Looked up from germline, CDR1 is MNHNY and CDR2 is SVGAGI (reference sequence). The V end was cut by 1 base, the J end by 6 bases, with 8 bases between. The CDR3 is 13 amino acids.

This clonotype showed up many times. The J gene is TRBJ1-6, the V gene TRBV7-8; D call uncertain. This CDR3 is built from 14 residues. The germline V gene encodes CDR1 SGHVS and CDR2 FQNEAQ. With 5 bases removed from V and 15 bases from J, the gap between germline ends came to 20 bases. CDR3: CASSIRDDGLHLHF. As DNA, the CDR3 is TGTGCCAGCAGCATTAGAGACGACGGACTGCACCTCCACTTT.

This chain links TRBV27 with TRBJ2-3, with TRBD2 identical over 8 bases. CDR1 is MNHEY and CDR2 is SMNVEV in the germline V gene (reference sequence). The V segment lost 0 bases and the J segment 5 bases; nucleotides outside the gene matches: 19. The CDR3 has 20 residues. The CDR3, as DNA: TGTGCCAGCAGTTTATCGCTAAGTCTCTTTCGGGGGGGCCGAGTAGATACGCAGTATTTT. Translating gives CASSLSLSLFRGGRVDTQYF.

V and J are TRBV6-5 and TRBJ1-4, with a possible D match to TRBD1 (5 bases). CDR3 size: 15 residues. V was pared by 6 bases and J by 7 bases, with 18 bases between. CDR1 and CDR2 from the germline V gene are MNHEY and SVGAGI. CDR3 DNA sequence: TGTGCCAGCAGCCCCTGGCAGGGAAGCGGTGAAAAACTGTTTTTT. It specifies CASSPWQGSGEKLFF.

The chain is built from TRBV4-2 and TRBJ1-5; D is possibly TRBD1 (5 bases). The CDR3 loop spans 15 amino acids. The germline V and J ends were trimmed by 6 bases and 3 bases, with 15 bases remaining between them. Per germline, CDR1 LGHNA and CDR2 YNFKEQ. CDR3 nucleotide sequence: TGTGCCAGCAGGCCGGGACTAGGGGACAATCAGCCCCAGCATTTT. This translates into CASRPGLGDNQPQHF.

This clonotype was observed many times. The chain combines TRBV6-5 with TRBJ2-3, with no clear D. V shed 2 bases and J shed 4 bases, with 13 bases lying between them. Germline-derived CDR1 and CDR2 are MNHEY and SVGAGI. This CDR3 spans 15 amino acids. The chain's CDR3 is CASSYGASGADTQYF. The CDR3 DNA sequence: TGTGCCAGCAGTTACGGTGCCTCTGGGGCAGATACGCAGTATTTT.

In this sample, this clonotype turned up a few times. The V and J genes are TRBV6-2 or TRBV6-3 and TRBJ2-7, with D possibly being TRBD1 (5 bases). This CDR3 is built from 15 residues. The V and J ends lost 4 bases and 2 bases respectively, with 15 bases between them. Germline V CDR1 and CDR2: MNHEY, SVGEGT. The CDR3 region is CASSSPPGYPYEQYV. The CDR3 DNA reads TGTGCCAGCAGTTCCCCCCCAGGGTACCCCTACGAGCAGTACGTC.

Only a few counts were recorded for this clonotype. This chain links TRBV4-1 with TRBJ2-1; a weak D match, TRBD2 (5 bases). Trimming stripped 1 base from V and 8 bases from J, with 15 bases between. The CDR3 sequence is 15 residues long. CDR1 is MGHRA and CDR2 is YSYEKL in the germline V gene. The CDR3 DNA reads TGCGCCAGCAGCCAAGGGTCGAGGGTTGGCGATGAGCAGTTCTTC. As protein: CASSQGSRVGDEQFF.

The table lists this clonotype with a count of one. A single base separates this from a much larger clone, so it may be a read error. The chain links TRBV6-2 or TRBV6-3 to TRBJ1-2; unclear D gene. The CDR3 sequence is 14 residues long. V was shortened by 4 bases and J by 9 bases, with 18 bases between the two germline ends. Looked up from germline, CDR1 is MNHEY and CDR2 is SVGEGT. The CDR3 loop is CASSSWEGDICYTF. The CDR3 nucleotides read TGTGCCAGCAGTTCCTGGGAAGGAGACATTTGCTACACCTTC.

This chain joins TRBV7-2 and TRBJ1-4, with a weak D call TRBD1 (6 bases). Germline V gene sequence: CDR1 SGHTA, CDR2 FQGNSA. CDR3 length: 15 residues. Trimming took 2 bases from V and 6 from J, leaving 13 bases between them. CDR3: CASSLLTGGYEKLFF. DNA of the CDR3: TGTGCCAGCAGCTTACTGACAGGAGGGTATGAAAAACTGTTTTTT.

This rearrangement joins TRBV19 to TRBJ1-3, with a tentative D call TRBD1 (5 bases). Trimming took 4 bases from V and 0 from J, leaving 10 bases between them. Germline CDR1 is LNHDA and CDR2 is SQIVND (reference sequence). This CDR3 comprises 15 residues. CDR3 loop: CASSTSGYSGNTIYF. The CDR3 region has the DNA TGTGCCAGTAGTACATCAGGGTACTCTGGAAACACCATATATTTT. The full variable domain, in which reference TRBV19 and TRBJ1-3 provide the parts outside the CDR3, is DGGITQSPKYLFRKEGQNVTLSCEQNLNHDAMYWYRQDPGQGLRLIYYSQIVNDFQKGDIAEGYSVSREKKESFPLTVTSAQKNPTAFYLCASSTSGYSGNTIYFGEGSWLTVV.

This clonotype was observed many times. The CDR3 spells CASSISDEQFF. DNA for the CDR3: TGTGCCAGCAGCATAAGCGATGAGCAGTTCTTC. This chain uses TRBV7-2 with TRBJ2-1; no clear D gene. The ends were cut back, 5 bases at V and 8 bases at J, with 7 bases in the middle. Germline CDR1 and CDR2: SGHTA and FQGNSA. This CDR3 contains 11 residues. The complete variable domain, with remaining parts taken from reference TRBV7-2 and TRBJ2-1, reads GAGVSQSPSNKVTEKGKDVELRCDPISGHTALYWYRQSLGQGLEFLIYFQGNSAPDKSGLPSDRFSAERTGGSVSTLTIQRTQQEDSAVYLCASSISDEQFFGPGTRLTVL.

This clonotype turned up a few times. The CDR3 nucleotides read TGTGCCAGCAGGGGCAGGGGGTACGAGCAGTACGTC. It specifies CASRGRGYEQYV. The chain carries TRBV28 and TRBJ2-7; TRBD1 matches at 7 bases. Germline lookup yields CDR1 MDHEN and CDR2 SYDVKM. V lost 6 bases to trimming and J lost 4 bases; unmatched junction nucleotides: 3. The CDR3 spans 12 residues.

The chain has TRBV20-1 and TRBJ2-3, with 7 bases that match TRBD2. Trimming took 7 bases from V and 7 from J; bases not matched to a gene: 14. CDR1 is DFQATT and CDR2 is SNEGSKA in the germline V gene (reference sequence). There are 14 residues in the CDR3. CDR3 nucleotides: TGCAGTGGATCGGCTAGCGGTGCGGTTCATACGCAGTATTTT. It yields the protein CSGSASGAVHTQYF.

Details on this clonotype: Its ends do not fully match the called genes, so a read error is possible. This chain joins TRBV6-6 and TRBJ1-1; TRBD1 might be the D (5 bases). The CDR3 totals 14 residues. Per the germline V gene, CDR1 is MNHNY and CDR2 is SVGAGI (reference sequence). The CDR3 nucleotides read TGTGTCAGCAGTAACCAGGGAAAGAACACTGAAGCTTTCTTT. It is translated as CVSSNQGKNTEAFF.

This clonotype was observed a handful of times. The CDR3 spells CASSPAGLSYNEQFF. The DNA of the CDR3 is TGTGCCAGCAGCCCAGCGGGGCTCTCCTACAATGAGCAGTTCTTC. The genes are TRBV9 and TRBJ2-1; 7 bases line up with TRBD2. This CDR3 is 15 amino acids long. Trimming removed 4 bases from V and 0 bases from J; junction bases left unmatched: 4. Per germline, CDR1 SGDLS and CDR2 YYNGEE. Supplemented by reference TRBV9 and TRBJ2-1, the full variable domain reads DSGVTQTPKHLITATGQRVTLRCSPRSGDLSVYWYQQSLDQGLQFLIQYYNGEERAKGNILERFSAQQFPDLHSELNLSSLELGDSALYFCASSPAGLSYNEQFFGPGTRLTVL.

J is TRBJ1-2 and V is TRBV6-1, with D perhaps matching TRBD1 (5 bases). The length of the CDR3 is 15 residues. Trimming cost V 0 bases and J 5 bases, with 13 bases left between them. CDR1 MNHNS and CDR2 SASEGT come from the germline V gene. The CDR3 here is CASSEAREAQYGYTF. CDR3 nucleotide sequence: TGTGCCAGCAGTGAAGCCAGGGAAGCCCAATATGGCTACACCTTC.

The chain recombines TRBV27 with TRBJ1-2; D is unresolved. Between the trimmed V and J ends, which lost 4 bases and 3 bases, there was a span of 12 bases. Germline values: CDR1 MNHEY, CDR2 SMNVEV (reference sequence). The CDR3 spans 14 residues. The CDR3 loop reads CASSSSFIHYGYTF. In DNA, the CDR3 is TGTGCCAGCAGTTCCTCTTTCATACACTATGGCTACACCTTC.

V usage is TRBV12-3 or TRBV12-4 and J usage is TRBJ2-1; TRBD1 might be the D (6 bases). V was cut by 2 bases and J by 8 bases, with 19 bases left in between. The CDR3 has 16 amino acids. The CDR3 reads CASSLRYLGAQDEQFF. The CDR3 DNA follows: TGTGCCAGCAGTTTAAGGTATCTGGGGGCGCAGGATGAGCAGTTCTTC.

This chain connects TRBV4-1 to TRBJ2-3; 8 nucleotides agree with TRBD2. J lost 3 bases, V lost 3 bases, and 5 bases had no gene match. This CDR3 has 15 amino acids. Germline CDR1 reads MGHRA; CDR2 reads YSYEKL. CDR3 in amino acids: CASSQGLVRTDTQYF. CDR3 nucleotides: TGCGCCAGCAGCCAGGGACTAGTCAGGACAGATACGCAGTATTTT.

CDR3 nucleotides: TGCAGTGCTAGAGATCCCGGACAGGGGGCACGGATAAGGAATTCACCCCTCCACTTT. Protein sequence: CSARDPGQGARIRNSPLHF. V and J are TRBV20-1 and TRBJ1-6; 11 bases line up with TRBD1. Trimming at V came to 0 bases and at J to 7 bases, leaving 14 bases not matched to a gene. The germline V gene encodes CDR1 DFQATT and CDR2 SNEGSKA (reference sequence). The CDR3 consists of 19 residues.

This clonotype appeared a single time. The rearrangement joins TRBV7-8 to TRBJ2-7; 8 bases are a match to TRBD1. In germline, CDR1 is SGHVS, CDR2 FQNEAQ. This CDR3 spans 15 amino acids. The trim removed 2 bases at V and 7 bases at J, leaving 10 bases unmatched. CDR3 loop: CASSLWGTGLREQYF. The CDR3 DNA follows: TGTGCCAGCAGCTTATGGGGGACAGGCCTACGAGAGCAGTACTTC.

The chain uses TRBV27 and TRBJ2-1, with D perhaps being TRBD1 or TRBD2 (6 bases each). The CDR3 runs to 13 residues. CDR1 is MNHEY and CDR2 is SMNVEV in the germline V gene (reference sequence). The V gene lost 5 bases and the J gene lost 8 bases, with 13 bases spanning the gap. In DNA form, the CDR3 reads TGTGCCAGCAGTGGGGGAAGGGGGGATGAGCAGTTCTTC. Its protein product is CASSGGRGDEQFF.